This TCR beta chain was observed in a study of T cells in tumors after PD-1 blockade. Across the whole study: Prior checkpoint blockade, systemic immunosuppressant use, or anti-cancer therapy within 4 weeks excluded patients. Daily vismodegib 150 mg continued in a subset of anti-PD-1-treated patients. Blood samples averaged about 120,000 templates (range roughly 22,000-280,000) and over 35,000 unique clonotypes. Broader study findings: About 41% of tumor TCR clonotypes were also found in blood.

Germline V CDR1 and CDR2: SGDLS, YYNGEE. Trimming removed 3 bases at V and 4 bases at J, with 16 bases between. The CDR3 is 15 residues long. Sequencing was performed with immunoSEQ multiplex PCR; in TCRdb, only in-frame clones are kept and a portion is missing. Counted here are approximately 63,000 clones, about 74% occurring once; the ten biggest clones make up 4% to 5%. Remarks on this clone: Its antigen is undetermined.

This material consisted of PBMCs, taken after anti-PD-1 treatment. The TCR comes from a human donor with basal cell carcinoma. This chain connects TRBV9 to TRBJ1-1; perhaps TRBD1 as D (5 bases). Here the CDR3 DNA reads TGTGCCAGCAGCGGCTTCCAGAGCGGGGGCACTGAAGCTTTCTTT. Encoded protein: CASSGFQSGGTEAFF.